The sequence of this T cell receptor (beta chain) was determined in a study of T-cell reconstitution after alpha-beta-depleted transplantation in children. General study points: Expanded graft clones numbering several hundred reportedly gave rise to alpha-beta T cells about two months after transplant. Newly produced T cells mostly provided counts and TCRbeta diversity after one year, as hyperexpanded clones declined. For some patients, TCRbeta diversity was high at day 60 because of recipient T cells and thymic progenitors that survived.

Researchers prepared the TCRbeta library using unique molecular identifiers, the study reports. In TCRdb, the PCR reads were re-called with MiXCR into one record per CDR3 protein. This sample carries about 160,000 distinct CDR3 sequences, 11% of them seen once, and the ten largest clones take 13%. This clonotype was recorded at least ten times. Its antigen is as yet unknown. A read error may produce the germline difference seen at one junction end. CDR1 and CDR2 (germline): SGHRS, YFSETQ. The CDR3 is made up of 14 amino acids. This chain joins TRBV5-1 and TRBJ1-4; D may be TRBD1 (6 bases). The sequence was obtained from a boy younger than 10 with acute myeloid leukemia, due to receive a stem cell transplant. The material sequenced was PBMCs, taken before TCRalphabeta/CD19-depleted stem cell transplant. CDR3 nucleotide sequence: TGCGCCAGCAGCTCTCACAGGGCTAACGAAAAACTGTTTTTT. Its protein product is CASSSHRANEKLFF.